This entry lists 2 T cell receptor beta chains sequenced from one sample in a study of T cell responses to AZD1222 COVID-19 vaccine. This table comes from immunoSEQ multiplex PCR, and its TCRdb copy is limited to in-frame clones, with some not included. This sample has about 120,000 clones; about 91% occur once, and the top ten carry roughly 1.5%. Sequenced material: peripheral blood, taken 28 days after the second AZD1222 dose. The receptor set was obtained from an adult who received the AZD1222 COVID-19 vaccine.

This chain uses TRBV6-2 or TRBV6-3 with TRBJ2-1; 7 bases fit TRBD1. The V gene end was trimmed by 5 bases and the J gene end by 4 bases; junction bases not matched to a gene: 5. Germline CDR1 reads MNHEY; CDR2 reads SVGEGT. The CDR3 extends over 14 amino acids. The CDR3 here is CASSPGQFYNEQFF. The CDR3 DNA sequence: TGTGCCAGCAGTCCGGGACAGTTTTACAATGAGCAGTTCTTC.

This clone was recorded a few times. The CDR3 coding sequence is TGTGCAAGTCGCTTAGCGCAAAAGGGGGAATCTAACTATGGCTACACCTTC. Translated, it gives CASRLAQKGESNYGYTF. J is TRBJ1-2 and V is TRBV12-2; TRBD1 is the table's D call and was not checked against the DNA. TRBV12-2 has pseudogene status. CDR3 length: 17 residues.